The rows below give T cell receptor beta chains drawn from one sample of a study of blood T cell repertoires in COVID-19. Repertoires were generated with immunoSEQ multiplex PCR, while TCRdb's copy carries only in-frame clones and drops some. The sample has about 190,000 clones; 88% are singletons. The sequenced material came from peripheral blood. The origin of the receptors is a man aged 25-40 years with acute or convalescent COVID-19. Each CDR3 is given with its conserved first and last residue. D genes are given only for firm matches. The size entry is marked missing in some rows and otherwise reads once, few, many or a size class.

D,V,J,size,DNA,CDR3
NA,TRBV12-2,TRBJ2-7,NA,TGTGCAAGTCGCTTCCTAACAGGGGACAAGCAGTACTTC,CASRFLTGDKQYF
TRBD1,TRBV28,TRBJ1-5,few,TGTGCCAGCAGTTTACTACTGACAGGGGGTTGGCCCCAGCATTTT,CASSLLLTGGWPQHF
TRBD2,TRBV5-4,TRBJ2-5,NA,TGTGCCAGCAGCCGAACTAGCGGGTACCAAGAGACCCAGTACTTC,CASSRTSGYQETQYF
TRBD1,TRBV30,TRBJ1-1,NA,TGTGCCTGGAGTCAGGGGGCGAACACTGAAGCTTTCTTT,CAWSQGANTEAFF
NA,TRBV6-5,TRBJ1-4,NA,TGTGCCAGCAGTTCTCACCTAGGGGGTGAAAAACTGTTTTTT,CASSSHLGGEKLFF
NA,TRBV28,TRBJ1-2,few,TGTGCCAGCACCCCAGGGATAGGCGGCTACACCTTC,CASTPGIGGYTF
NA,TRBV7-2,TRBJ2-2,NA,TGTGCCAGCAGCTTAGCGGTTGCCCGGTATGGCACCGGGGAGCTGTTTTTT,CASSLAVARYGTGELFF
TRBD1,TRBV6-5,TRBJ1-1,NA,TGTGCCAGCAGGGGACAGGCCCTGGGTACTGAAGCTTTCTTT,CASRGQALGTEAFF
NA,TRBV2,TRBJ2-7,NA,TGTGCCAGCAGGGAAGGAGCCGCCTACGAGCAGTACTTC,CASREGAAYEQYF
NA,TRBV9,TRBJ2-3,few,TGTGCCAGCAGCGTAGGGTGGACAGGCACAGATACGCAGTATTTT,CASSVGWTGTDTQYF
NA,TRBV28,TRBJ2-7,NA,TGTGCCAGCAGTCTCGTGCAGGTTCACTCCTACGAGCAGTACTTC,CASSLVQVHSYEQYF
NA,TRBV5-6,TRBJ2-5,once,TGTGCCAGCAGCCCGACTCGGGAAGCGAGGCAAGAGACCCAGTACTTC,CASSPTREARQETQYF
TRBD2,TRBV7-3,TRBJ2-3,NA,TGTGCCAGCAGCCGAACTAGCGGGGGCCCTACCTCTAGCACAGATACGCAGTATTTT,CASSRTSGGPTSSTDTQYF
NA,TRBV29-1,TRBJ1-2,few,TGCAGCGCCAGCCGATGGAGGAGGGGAAGTTATGGCTACACCTTC,CSASRWRRGSYGYTF
NA,TRBV5-1,TRBJ1-2,NA,TGCGCCAGCAGCTCAGCAGGGGACTATGGCTACACCTTC,CASSSAGDYGYTF
TRBD1,TRBV5-1,TRBJ2-1,NA,TGCGCCAGCAGTAAGGGACAGGCGATAAATGAGCAGTTCTTC,CASSKGQAINEQFF
TRBD1,TRBV5-4,TRBJ1-1,NA,TGTGCCAGCAGCTTGCTACAGGGGCAGAGTGAAGCTTTCTTT,CASSLLQGQSEAFF
NA,TRBV27,TRBJ1-4,NA,TGTGCCAGCAGTTCTATTTTGGTTACAACTAATGAAAAACTGTTTTTT,CASSSILVTTNEKLFF
NA,TRBV24-1,TRBJ2-7,NA,TGTGCCACCAGTGATTTGTTCCAGGGGGAGCAGTACTTC,CATSDLFQGEQYF
TRBD1,TRBV6-5,TRBJ2-1,NA,TGTGCCAGCAAGGGCAGGGGGTCTAGGAATGAGCAGTTCTTC,CASKGRGSRNEQFF
TRBD1,TRBV19,TRBJ2-7,once,TGTGCCAGTAGGCCGGACAGGGGGGGAACCTACGAGCAGTACTTC,CASRPDRGGTYEQYF
NA,TRBV20-1,TRBJ2-1,many,TGCAGTGCTAGTAGGGGTACTACCTACAATGAGCAGTTCTTC,CSASRGTTYNEQFF
NA,TRBV3-1/TRBV3-2,TRBJ2-3,NA,TGTGCCAGCAGCCAAGCCATGGATACGCAGTATTTT,CASSQAMDTQYF
TRBD1,TRBV18,TRBJ2-7,NA,TGTGCCAGCTCAACCTCCGGGACAGGAACCTACGAGCAGTACTTC,CASSTSGTGTYEQYF
TRBD2,TRBV4-1,TRBJ2-5,NA,TGCGCCAGCAGCCCCCCTCTAGCGGGATCTTGGGAGACCCAGTACTTC,CASSPPLAGSWETQYF
NA,TRBV5-6,TRBJ2-7,NA,TGTGCCAGCAGCCTATATACAGGGATTTTAACCCACGAGCAGTACTTC,CASSLYTGILTHEQYF
NA,TRBV5-1,TRBJ1-1,NA,TGCGCCAGCAGATCCCTCACCGCGCAGGGTGAAGCTTTCTTT,CASRSLTAQGEAFF
NA,TRBV18,TRBJ2-2,once,TGTGCCAGCTCACGCATTTTGTTCCGTCCGGGAGCGGAGAAAATGAACACCGGGGAGCTGTTTTTT,CASSRILFRPGAEKMNTGELFF
NA,TRBV19,TRBJ2-3,NA,TGTGCCACTAAGGACATCGCACGCACAGATACGCAGTATTTT,CATKDIARTDTQYF
NA,TRBV5-1,TRBJ2-6,NA,TGCGCCAGCAGCTTCGGACAGCTCCCCTCTGGGGCCAACGTCCTGACTTTC,CASSFGQLPSGANVLTF
TRBD2,TRBV6-2/TRBV6-3,TRBJ2-7,NA,TGTGCCAGCAGTTACGGGACTAGCGGGACTGAGCAGTACTTC,CASSYGTSGTEQYF
NA,TRBV6-5,TRBJ2-1,NA,TGTGCCAGCGTAGGGCTCACAGGGTGGCAGTTCTTC,CASVGLTGWQFF
NA,TRBV2,TRBJ1-1,NA,TGTGCCAGCAGTTCGACGGGTGAAGCTTTCTTT,CASSSTGEAFF
TRBD1,TRBV5-1,TRBJ2-2,NA,TGCGCCAGCAGTCTTCGGACAGGGCCGAACACCGGGGAGCTGTTTTTT,CASSLRTGPNTGELFF
TRBD1,TRBV5-6,TRBJ2-4,NA,TGTGCCAGCAGCTGGGGACAGGGGAGACTAGCCAAAAACATTCAGTACTTC,CASSWGQGRLAKNIQYF
NA,TRBV4-1,TRBJ2-2,NA,TGCGCCAGCAGTAAACTAGCGAACACCGGGGAGCTGTTTTTT,CASSKLANTGELFF
NA,TRBV18,TRBJ1-5,NA,TGTGCCAGCTCACCCATCGAGGCAGGGAATCAGCCCCAGCATTTT,CASSPIEAGNQPQHF
TRBD1,TRBV28,TRBJ1-1,NA,TGTGCCAGCAGTTTAGGTTTGGTACAGGGGGTTGAGGCTTTCTTT,CASSLGLVQGVEAFF
NA,TRBV6-6,TRBJ2-3,NA,TGTGCCAGCAGTTACTCGTCGGGAGAGGGTACGCAGTATTTT,CASSYSSGEGTQYF
TRBD1,TRBV19,TRBJ2-7,NA,TGTGCCAGTAGTATTCTAGGGACAGGGTCATTTTACGAGCAGTACTTC,CASSILGTGSFYEQYF
NA,TRBV7-8,TRBJ2-1,NA,TGTGCCAGCAGGCATGCGGGGAGCGGGTACAATGAGCAGTTCTTC,CASRHAGSGYNEQFF
NA,TRBV9,TRBJ2-1,NA,TGTGCCAGCAACATATTGGAGGGACCGCAGTTCTTC,CASNILEGPQFF